The next 8 T cell receptor beta chains were all read from a single sample in a study of cytomegalovirus exposure and HLA in healthy donors. Vbeta (60) and Jbeta (13) primers were used in the PCR. Profiling relied on immunoSEQ multiplex PCR, and the TCRdb table lists in-frame clones only, not all of them. Among around 200,000 clones listed, approximately 80% were seen once. Sequencing used PBMCs. These receptors were obtained from a girl between 10 and 17 years old in good health and CMV-seronegative.

This clone was detected only once. The chain couples TRBV4-1 to TRBJ2-7; D may be TRBD1 (6 bases). CDR1 and CDR2 from the germline V gene are MGHRA and YSYEKL. Trimming shortened V by 11 bases and J by 7 bases, and 21 bases separated the two germline ends. The CDR3 has 13 amino acids. CDR3 in DNA: TGCGCCGACAGAGGGGGAATAGTTGAAGAGCAGTACTTC. Its translation: CADRGGIVEEQYF.

The chain couples TRBV7-6 to TRBJ1-5; D might be TRBD1 (5 bases). This CDR3 has 18 amino acids. Trimming shortened V by 1 base and J by 2 bases, and 18 bases separated the two germline ends. Germline CDR1 is SGHVS and CDR2 is FNYEAQ. CDR3 DNA: TGTGCCAGCAGCTTAGGCGGCGGGGGGTTCGAGGGCAATCAGCCCCAGCATTTT. Amino acid sequence: CASSLGGGGFEGNQPQHF.

This chain links TRBV6-5 with TRBJ2-3; 14 positions agree with TRBD2. This CDR3 is 14 amino acids long. V gave up 10 bases and J gave up 6 bases; unmatched junction bases: 6. Germline CDR1 and CDR2: MNHEY and SVGAGI. The CDR3 protein is CATRLAGGADTQYF. The CDR3 coding sequence is TGTGCCACCAGACTAGCGGGGGGGGCGGATACGCAGTATTTT.

This chain joins TRBV2 and TRBJ1-2; TRBD1 is a possible D gene (5 bases). The V and J ends lost 11 bases and 8 bases respectively, with 21 bases between them. Germline V gene sequence: CDR1 SNHLY, CDR2 FYNNEI. The CDR3 consists of 13 residues. In nucleotides, the CDR3 is TGTGCCGGCCGGGGGGATGGGGGAGCCGGCTACACCTTC. Protein: CAGRGDGGAGYTF.

The CDR3 region has the DNA TGCAGCACAAAGTCAGGGTACGAGCAGTACTTC. Protein product: CSTKSGYEQYF. The chain joins TRBV29-1 to TRBJ2-7; the D gene is possibly TRBD1 (5 bases). Germline V gives CDR1 SQVTM, CDR2 ANQGSEA. CDR3 length equals 11 residues. V lost 8 bases and J 4 bases, leaving 12 bases between the germline ends.

CDR3 sequence reads: CASSLGGSNRFQDFRNEKLFF. For the CDR3, the DNA is TGCGCCAGCAGCCTCGGTGGATCAAATAGGTTCCAAGACTTTCGTAATGAAAAACTGTTTTTT. The chain couples TRBV4-3 to TRBJ1-4; D unresolved. The V gene lost 4 bases and the J gene lost 4 bases, with 31 bases spanning the gap. The CDR3 contains 21 residues. The germline V gene has CDR1 LGHNA and CDR2 YSLEER.

The chain combines TRBV27 with TRBJ2-7; D may be TRBD2 (5 bases). The germline CDR1 and CDR2 sequences are MNHEY and SMNVEV (reference sequence). The length of the CDR3 is 15 residues. V shed 6 bases and J shed 4 bases, with 19 bases lying between them. The CDR3 region has the DNA TGTGCCAGCAGGTCATCGGGATCCGGTCTTTACGAGCAGTACTTC. Protein sequence: CASRSSGSGLYEQYF.

This clone showed up just once. The V and J genes are TRBV10-3 and TRBJ1-3; 7 bases line up with TRBD1. The CDR3 has 16 amino acids. Germline V gene sequence: CDR1 ENHRY, CDR2 SYGVKD. The ends lost 0 bases at V and 4 bases at J; junction bases unmatched: 6. The CDR3 sequence: CAISESTQGVGNTIYF. For the CDR3, the DNA is TGTGCCATCAGTGAGTCGACCCAGGGGGTAGGAAACACCATATATTTT.